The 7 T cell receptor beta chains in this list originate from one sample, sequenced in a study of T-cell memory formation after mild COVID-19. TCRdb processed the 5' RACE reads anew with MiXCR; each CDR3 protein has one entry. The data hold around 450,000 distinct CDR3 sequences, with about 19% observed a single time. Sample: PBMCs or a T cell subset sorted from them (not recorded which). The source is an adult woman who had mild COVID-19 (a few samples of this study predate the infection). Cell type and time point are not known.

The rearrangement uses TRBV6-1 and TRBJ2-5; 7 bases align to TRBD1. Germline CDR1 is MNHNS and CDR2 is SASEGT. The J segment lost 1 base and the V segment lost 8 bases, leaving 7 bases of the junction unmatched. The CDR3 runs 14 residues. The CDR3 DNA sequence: TGTGCCAGCGGCGGACAGGCCGTCCAAGAGACCCAGTACTTC. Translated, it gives CASGGQAVQETQYF.

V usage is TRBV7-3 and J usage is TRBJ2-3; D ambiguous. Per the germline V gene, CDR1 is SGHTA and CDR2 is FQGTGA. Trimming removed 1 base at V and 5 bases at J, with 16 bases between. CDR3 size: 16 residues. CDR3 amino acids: CASSLKVSTAIDTQYF. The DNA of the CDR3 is TGTGCCAGCAGCTTAAAAGTTTCAACAGCTATAGATACGCAGTATTTT.

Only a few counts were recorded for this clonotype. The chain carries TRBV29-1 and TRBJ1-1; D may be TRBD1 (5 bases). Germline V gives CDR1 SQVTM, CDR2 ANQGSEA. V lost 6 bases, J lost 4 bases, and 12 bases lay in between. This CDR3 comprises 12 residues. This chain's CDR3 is CSVDSWGTEAFF. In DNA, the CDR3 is TGCAGCGTAGACAGTTGGGGCACTGAAGCTTTCTTT.

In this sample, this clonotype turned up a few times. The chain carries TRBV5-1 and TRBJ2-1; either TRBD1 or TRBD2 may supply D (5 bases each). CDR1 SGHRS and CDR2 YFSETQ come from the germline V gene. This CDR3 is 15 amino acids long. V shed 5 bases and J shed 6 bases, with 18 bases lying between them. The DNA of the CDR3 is TGCGCCAGCAGTCTAGAGGGGATCGGCAGCAATGAGCAGTTCTTC. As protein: CASSLEGIGSNEQFF.

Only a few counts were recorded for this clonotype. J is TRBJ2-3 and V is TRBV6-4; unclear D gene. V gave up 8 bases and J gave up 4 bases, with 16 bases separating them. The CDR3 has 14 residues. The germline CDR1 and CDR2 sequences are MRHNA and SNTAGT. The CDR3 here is CASAEFPGADTQYF. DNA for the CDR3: TGTGCCAGCGCGGAGTTTCCGGGTGCAGATACGCAGTATTTT.

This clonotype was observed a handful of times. CDR3: CASSSQLGVAYNEQFF. The CDR3 DNA reads as TGTGCCAGCAGCTCCCAACTAGGCGTGGCCTACAATGAGCAGTTCTTC. V is TRBV11-2 and J is TRBJ2-1; possibly TRBD2 for D (5 bases). The CDR3 is made up of 16 amino acids. V lost 4 bases, J lost 2 bases, and 15 bases lay in between. Germline V CDR1 and CDR2: SGHAT, FQNNGV.

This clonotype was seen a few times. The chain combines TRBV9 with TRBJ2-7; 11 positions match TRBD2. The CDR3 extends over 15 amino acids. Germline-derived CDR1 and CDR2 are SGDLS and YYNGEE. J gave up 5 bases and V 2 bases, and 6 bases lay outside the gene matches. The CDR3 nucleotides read TGTGCCAGCAGCGTCGGGACTAGCGGAAAGGACGAGCAGTACTTC. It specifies CASSVGTSGKDEQYF.